This entry is about one T cell receptor (beta chain). Its antigen is currently unknown. This sample was included in a study of a mutant IDH1 vaccine in newly diagnosed glioma. Study-wide background: Mean patient age was roughly 43 years; approximately 62% were male and about 38% female.

Stated time point: week 23, last vaccination. The content of each vaccine dose was 300 ug of mutant IDH1 20-mer peptide, and topical imiquimod accompanied it. The repertoire was sequenced with immunoSEQ multiplex PCR; TCRdb's copy has only in-frame clones and lacks some. Of 35,000 to 55,000 clones listed, roughly 83% were seen once; the top ten hold about 2.2%. The source of this sequence is a woman between 18 and 29 years old with glioma. Some clones in this sample may be carry-over from other donors' samples. The input for sequencing was PBMCs, taken from a glioma patient whose treatment included an IDH1 peptide vaccine.

CDR3 sequence: CASSFVNTEAFF. CDR3 bases: TGTGCCAGCAGCTTTGTGAACACTGAAGCTTTCTTT. The J gene is TRBJ1-1, the V gene TRBV7-9, with D unclear. V lost 3 bases to trimming and J lost 0 bases, with 2 bases between them. Germline V gene lookup returns CDR1 SEHNR and CDR2 FQNEAQ (reference sequence). This CDR3 is built from 12 residues.